The clone carrying this T cell receptor (beta chain) was detected ten times or more. Germline V gene data show CDR1 as MNHEY and CDR2 as SVGAGI. The CDR3 contains 16 residues. Trimming left V 6 bases short and J 6 bases short, with 18 bases between. The sample belongs to a study of neurological immune-mediated disorders. MiXCR, applied by TCRdb to the 5' RACE reads, yields one record per CDR3 protein. The table records about 35,000 distinct CDR3 sequences, around 7.8% of them present only once. The TCR comes from a woman between 40 and 50 years old in good health. Material for sequencing was PBMCs. The chain employs TRBV6-5 and TRBJ1-6, with D maybe TRBD1 (5 bases). The CDR3 DNA follows: TGTGCCAGCAGCCCTCTTCCGGGACGCTCTAATTCACCCCTCCACTTT. Translation: CASSPLPGRSNSPLHF.